The T cell receptor beta chain described here comes from a study of T cell responses to AZD1222 COVID-19 vaccine. Method: immunoSEQ multiplex PCR; TCRdb's copy keeps in-frame clones and lacks some. This table has approximately 260,000 clones, approximately 93% appearing once. Germline CDR1 PRHDT, CDR2 FYEKMQ (reference sequence). The germline V and J ends were trimmed by 3 bases and 0 bases, with 6 bases remaining between them. This CDR3 region has 14 residues. Only one count was recorded for this clone. Antigen: not known. Study results and limitations: Baseline serostatus was positive in only a handful of AZD1222 recipients.

The receptor was derived from an adult in good health. The sample here was peripheral blood, taken on day 0 of AZD1222 vaccination. J is TRBJ1-3 and V is TRBV13; D not resolved. CDR3 in DNA: TGTGCCAGCAGCTTGACGGTCTCTGGAAACACCATATATTTT. It specifies CASSLTVSGNTIYF. Looking up the rest from reference TRBV13 and TRBJ1-3 gives the full variable domain: AAGVIQSPRHLIKEKRETATLKCYPIPRHDTVYWYQQGPGQDPQFLISFYEKMQSDKGSIPDRFSAQQFSDYHSELNMSSLELGDSALYFCASSLTVSGNTIYFGEGSWLTVV.